This passage covers 28 T cell receptor beta chains from one sample sequenced in a study of blood T cell repertoires in COVID-19. TCRdb's table, derived via immunoSEQ multiplex PCR, lists solely in-frame clones and lacks some. In the table there are 150,000 to 200,000 clones, 85% to 90% of which are singletons. The sequenced material came from peripheral blood. These receptors originate from a woman aged 55 to 70 with acute or convalescent COVID-19.

This chain joins TRBV5-1 and TRBJ1-2; TRBD1 aligns across 7 bases. This CDR3 is built from 13 residues. In germline, CDR1 is SGHRS, CDR2 YFSETQ. Trimming removed 4 bases from V and 5 bases from J; junction bases left unmatched: 5. The CDR3 protein is CASSPSTGYGYTF. The CDR3 DNA is TGCGCCAGCAGCCCCTCGACAGGGTATGGCTACACCTTC.

The gene calls are TRBV1 and TRBJ1-2; TRBD1 is taken as the D call from the table, unchecked against the DNA. TRBV1 is shown as a pseudogene. This CDR3 contains 13 residues. As DNA, the CDR3 is TGCACCAGCAGCCAAGATCTTGGTCAGGGCTACACCTTC. Translating gives CTSSQDLGQGYTF.

The chain has TRBV28 and TRBJ2-7, with D possibly being TRBD1 (5 bases). The CDR3 contains 14 residues. V was shortened by 1 base and J by 3 bases, with 10 bases between the two germline ends. Germline CDR1 reads MDHEN; CDR2 reads SYDVKM. For the CDR3, the DNA is TGTGCCAGCAGTTTATATGGCAGGGTCTACGAGCAGTACTTC. Translated, it gives CASSLYGRVYEQYF. Full variable domain (rest looked up from reference TRBV28 and TRBJ2-7): DVKVTQSSRYLVKRTGEKVFLECVQDMDHENMFWYRQDPGLGLRLIYFSYDVKMKEKGDIPEGYSVSREKKERFSLILESASTNQTSMYLCASSLYGRVYEQYFGPGTRLTVT.

This clone was picked up one time. The V gene is TRBV7-2, the J gene TRBJ2-1; TRBD2 agrees at 7 bases. This CDR3 has 14 residues. V lost 5 bases and J lost 5; bases outside the gene matches: 6. CDR1 and CDR2 (germline): SGHTA, FQGNSA. CDR3 loop: CASSRASGNNEQFF. In DNA, the CDR3 is TGTGCCAGCAGCCGGGCTAGCGGCAACAATGAGCAGTTCTTC.

This clone was picked up many times. The chain links TRBV30 to TRBJ1-5; TRBD1 matches 7 bases. The germline CDR1 and CDR2 sequences are GTSNPN and SVGIG (reference sequence). The J segment lost 1 base and the V segment lost 3 bases, leaving 6 bases of the junction unmatched. This CDR3 is 15 amino acids long. CDR3 residues: CAWSTTGRSNQPQHF. CDR3 in DNA: TGTGCCTGGAGCACGACAGGGAGGAGCAATCAGCCCCAGCATTTT.

The chain carries TRBV4-2 and TRBJ1-2; 7 nucleotides align to TRBD1. J was trimmed by 4 bases and V by 7 bases; bases with no gene match: 9. Per germline, CDR1 LGHNA and CDR2 YNFKEQ. This CDR3 is 14 amino acids long. The CDR3 DNA follows: TGTGCCAGCACCCCCGGGACAGCGAGCTATGGCTACACCTTC. This encodes CASTPGTASYGYTF.

This clone has just one count. This chain joins TRBV12-3 or TRBV12-4 and TRBJ1-2; D gene uncertain. The CDR3 contains 12 residues. Trimming took 2 bases from V and 5 from J, leaving 6 bases between them. This CDR3 is CASSLQQYGYTF. In DNA form, the CDR3 reads TGTGCCAGCAGTTTACAACAATATGGCTACACCTTC.

V usage is TRBV7-9 and J usage is TRBJ1-5, with 9 bases that match TRBD1. The CDR3 runs 17 residues. The V and J ends lost 5 bases and 2 bases, in that order; junction bases with no gene match: 10. CDR1 and CDR2 (germline): SEHNR, FQNEAQ (reference sequence). As DNA, the CDR3 is TGTGCCAGCAGCGATATTTCGGGACAGGGAGGCAATCAGCCCCAGCATTTT. Its translation is CASSDISGQGGNQPQHF.

The J gene is TRBJ1-6, the V gene TRBV9, with a tentative D call TRBD1 (5 bases). Between the trimmed V and J ends, which lost 3 bases and 5 bases, there was a span of 15 bases. Per germline, CDR1 SGDLS and CDR2 YYNGEE. The CDR3 loop spans 16 amino acids. The CDR3 loop is CASSETVNSHNSPLHF. In nucleotides, the CDR3 is TGTGCCAGCAGCGAGACAGTAAATTCGCATAATTCACCCCTCCACTTT.

The CDR3 bases are TGTGCCAGCAGTTTCTCCAGCGGGATCCCCCACAATGAGCAGTTCTTC. Amino acid sequence: CASSFSSGIPHNEQFF. J is TRBJ2-1 and V is TRBV28; TRBD2 matches at 7 bases. The CDR3 loop spans 16 amino acids. J was trimmed by 5 bases and V by 3 bases; bases with no gene match: 10. Germline V gene sequence: CDR1 MDHEN, CDR2 SYDVKM.

This clone showed up just a few times. The CDR3 DNA is TGTGCCAGTAGTGTTACAGGGAATTTCGACGGAAACACCATATATTTT. The encoded protein is CASSVTGNFDGNTIYF. The chain recombines TRBV19 with TRBJ1-3, with a possible D match to TRBD1 (6 bases). The germline V gene has CDR1 LNHDA and CDR2 SQIVND (reference sequence). The CDR3 is 16 residues long. The ends were cut back, 5 bases at V and 4 bases at J, with 18 bases in the middle.

The chain links TRBV18 to TRBJ2-7, with TRBD2 identical over 11 bases. The CDR3 totals 17 residues. V shed 4 bases, J shed 3 bases, and the junction held 11 bases outside the gene matches. Germline CDR1 is KGHSH and CDR2 is LQKENI. The CDR3 sequence: CASSRSQGLAGGYEQYV. DNA of the CDR3: TGTGCCAGCTCACGCTCCCAAGGACTAGCGGGTGGCTACGAGCAGTACGTC.

The J gene is TRBJ2-2, the V gene TRBV13; D is undetermined. V lost 5 bases and J 4 bases, leaving 11 bases between the germline ends. The CDR3 covers 14 residues. Looked up from germline, CDR1 is PRHDT and CDR2 is FYEKMQ (reference sequence). CDR3 sequence reads: CASSLERGTGELFF. In DNA form, the CDR3 reads TGTGCCAGCAGCCTCGAGCGAGGCACCGGGGAGCTGTTTTTT.

The DNA of the CDR3 is TGTGCCATCTCGGACAGGGGGATGAGAGGCTACACCTTC. It encodes CAISDRGMRGYTF. V usage is TRBV10-3 and J usage is TRBJ1-2, with 10 bases aligning to TRBD1. The germline CDR1 and CDR2 sequences are ENHRY and SYGVKD. The CDR3 loop spans 13 amino acids. The V segment lost 8 bases and the J segment 8 bases; nucleotides outside the gene matches: 8.

This clone has a handful of counts. The chain combines TRBV3-1 (or the pseudogene TRBV3-2) with TRBJ2-1; 10 positions agree with TRBD2. The CDR3 sequence is 15 residues long. V gave up 8 bases and J gave up 7 bases; unmatched junction bases: 11. Per the germline V gene, CDR1 is LGHDT and CDR2 is YNNKEL (reference sequence). CDR3 nucleotides: TGTGCCAGCGGAGGGCAGCTAGCGGGAGCAAATGAGCAGTTCTTC. Translation: CASGGQLAGANEQFF.

This sequence joins TRBV9 and TRBJ2-7, with 10 bases aligning to TRBD2. Germline V lookup: CDR1 SGDLS, CDR2 YYNGEE. Trimming removed 2 bases from V and 5 bases from J; junction bases left unmatched: 7. There are 15 residues in the CDR3. The DNA for the CDR3 is TGTGCCAGCAGCGTCCAAGCGGGAGGGCCCCACGAGCAGTACTTC. It codes for CASSVQAGGPHEQYF.

The CDR3 nucleotides read TGTGCCAGCAGTTTATCCCGGACTAGCGGGAGACTGGGCACCGGGGAGCTGTTTTTT. Residues: CASSLSRTSGRLGTGELFF. The genes are TRBV28 and TRBJ2-2; TRBD2 matches 13 bases. CDR3 length: 19 residues. The germline V gene has CDR1 MDHEN and CDR2 SYDVKM. Unmatched junction bases numbered 9, after V lost 1 base and J lost 4 bases.

The chain employs TRBV2 and TRBJ2-1; TRBD2 aligns across 7 bases. V was clipped by 2 bases and J by 9 bases; unmatched bases: 4. The CDR3 length is 13 residues. Germline V gives CDR1 SNHLY, CDR2 FYNNEI. Here the CDR3 reads CASSENGLGEQFF. CDR3 bases: TGTGCCAGCAGTGAAAATGGACTAGGTGAGCAGTTCTTC.

The gene calls are TRBV10-2 and TRBJ1-1, with 10 positions matching TRBD1. CDR1 WSHSY and CDR2 SAAADI come from the germline V gene. After removal of 8 bases from V and 4 bases from J, the junction contained 10 bases not matched to a gene. The CDR3 spans 15 residues. CDR3 in amino acids: CASLSTGGGGTEAFF. CDR3 in DNA: TGCGCCAGCCTATCGACAGGGGGCGGGGGCACTGAAGCTTTCTTT.

The V and J genes are TRBV2 and TRBJ2-7, with D unclear. Germline lookup yields CDR1 SNHLY and CDR2 FYNNEI. V was pared by 5 bases and J by 3 bases, with 14 bases between. This CDR3 contains 14 residues. The CDR3 DNA follows: TGTGCCAGCAGTAGAGAGCTCTCAGGCTACGAGCAGTACTTC. Protein: CASSRELSGYEQYF.

The V and J genes are TRBV30 and TRBJ1-4, with TRBD1 as a possible D gene (6 bases). The CDR3 spans 14 residues. Germline lookup yields CDR1 GTSNPN and CDR2 SVGIG (reference sequence). V was trimmed by 4 bases and J by 3 bases, leaving 12 bases between them. The CDR3 loop is CAWTLGGANEKLFF. Here the CDR3 DNA reads TGTGCCTGGACCCTAGGGGGAGCTAATGAAAAACTGTTTTTT.

V usage is TRBV2 and J usage is TRBJ2-2; TRBD1 might be the D (6 bases). V was shortened by 4 bases and J by 6 bases, with 12 bases between the two germline ends. CDR1 and CDR2 from the germline V gene are SNHLY and FYNNEI. The CDR3 extends over 14 amino acids. The CDR3 DNA reads TGTGCCAGCAGTGGGAGAGGGGGACCCGGGGAGCTGTTTTTT. Its protein is CASSGRGGPGELFF.

The V call is TRBV3-1 (or the pseudogene TRBV3-2), the J call TRBJ2-3; 7 nucleotides agree with TRBD2. Germline assignment: CDR1 LGHDT and CDR2 YNNKEL (reference sequence). The CDR3 contains 16 residues. The junction had 6 bases not matched to a gene; V was cut back by 1 base and J by 2 bases. This CDR3 is CASSQGGTTFTDTQYF. CDR3 in DNA: TGTGCCAGCAGCCAAGGGGGGACTACCTTCACAGATACGCAGTATTTT.

The V and J genes are TRBV6-5 and TRBJ2-1; 9 bases fit TRBD2. CDR1 is MNHEY and CDR2 is SVGAGI in the germline V gene. There are 11 residues in the CDR3. Unmatched junction bases numbered 0, after V lost 5 bases and J lost 10 bases. The CDR3, as DNA: TGTGCCAGCAGTCTAGCGGGGGAGCAGTTCTTC. Translation: CASSLAGEQFF.

The chain combines TRBV18 with TRBJ1-2; 7 bases fit TRBD1. Unmatched junction bases numbered 8, after V lost 3 bases and J lost 4 bases. The CDR3 loop spans 15 amino acids. Germline V lookup: CDR1 KGHSH, CDR2 LQKENI. CDR3 protein: CASSPLDRASYGYTF. CDR3 DNA: TGTGCCAGCTCACCCCTTGACAGGGCTAGCTATGGCTACACCTTC.

J is TRBJ2-2 and V is TRBV5-1, with TRBD2 as a possible D gene (7 bases). The CDR3 consists of 16 residues. CDR1 is SGHRS and CDR2 is YFSETQ in the germline V gene. V lost 0 bases and J 3 bases, leaving 12 bases between the germline ends. In DNA form, the CDR3 reads TGCGCCAGCAGCTTGGCCGCGGGGGCGTACACCGGGGAGCTGTTTTTT. The encoded protein is CASSLAAGAYTGELFF.

The chain recombines TRBV3-1 (or the pseudogene TRBV3-2) with TRBJ1-2; maybe TRBD1 (6 bases). The germline gives CDR1 LGHDT, CDR2 YNNKEL (reference sequence). V dropped 1 base and J dropped 6 bases, with 21 bases sitting between them. The CDR3 is made up of 17 amino acids. The CDR3 sequence is CASSQGGQFSVIDGYTF. CDR3 DNA: TGTGCCAGCAGCCAAGGAGGACAGTTTTCGGTGATCGATGGCTACACCTTC.

V usage is TRBV24-1 and J usage is TRBJ2-1; 12 bases fit TRBD2. CDR3 length: 16 amino acids. The V and J ends lost 4 bases and 8 bases, in that order; junction bases with no gene match: 8. The germline V gene encodes CDR1 KGHDR and CDR2 SFDVKD. The CDR3 loop is CATSDPGLAGKDEQFF. As DNA, the CDR3 is TGTGCCACCAGTGACCCAGGACTAGCGGGAAAGGATGAGCAGTTCTTC.